The rows below give T cell receptor beta chains drawn from one sample of a study of T cells in localized non-small cell lung cancer. Assay used: immunoSEQ multiplex PCR; TCRdb lists only in-frame clones, some missing. In the table there are roughly 3,000 clones, roughly 28% of which are singletons. Specimen: normal lung tissue next to the tumor, collected before any cancer treatment. The receptors here all came from a woman aged 40-75 years with stage I lung adenocarcinoma. Both conserved end residues are part of each CDR3. The order of the fields is V gene, CDR3 length, CDR3 protein.

v_gene: TRBV29-1; len: 14; CDR3aa: CSVVVGAEDQPQHF
v_gene: TRBV30; len: 15; CDR3aa: CAWSRAGDLSYEQYF
v_gene: TRBV7-2; len: 13; CDR3aa: CASSWSRDRAAFF
v_gene: TRBV29-1; len: 14; CDR3aa: CSVDTGNLPVEQYF
v_gene: TRBV29-1; len: 15; CDR3aa: CSVDETSGSYNEQFF
v_gene: TRBV11-3; len: 15; CDR3aa: CASSSSTSGRSTQYF
v_gene: TRBV18; len: 15; CDR3aa: CASSPFPTRGDEQFF
v_gene: TRBV19; len: 14; CDR3aa: CASSRTGDTGELFF
v_gene: TRBV11-3; len: 14; CDR3aa: CASSSTGGRDEAFF
v_gene: TRBV6-8; len: 15; CDR3aa: CASSVSGTGIYEQYF
v_gene: TRBV6-8; len: 14; CDR3aa: CASSYAGGNQPQHF
v_gene: TRBV19; len: 19; CDR3aa: CASSIAKGAGTGFTDTQYF
v_gene: TRBV9; len: 14; CDR3aa: CASSLGQGNYGYTF
v_gene: TRBV9; len: 18; CDR3aa: CASSAGLAGTFLQETQYF
v_gene: TRBV5-1; len: 19; CDR3aa: CASSLISGTVVSSTDTQYF
v_gene: TRBV19; len: 11; CDR3aa: CASKNTDTQYF
v_gene: TRBV9; len: 15; CDR3aa: CASSQTGLSGNTIYF
v_gene: TRBV6-8; len: 16; CDR3aa: CASSYPRGPQNTEAFF
v_gene: TRBV5-1; len: 14; CDR3aa: CASSLGQGNEKLFF
v_gene: TRBV5-1; len: 14; CDR3aa: CASSQGAYSNEQFF
v_gene: TRBV25-1; len: 13; CDR3aa: CASKTGVAGELFF
v_gene: TRBV6-8; len: 14; CDR3aa: CASSDQDSTGELFF
v_gene: TRBV19; len: 18; CDR3aa: CASSAYASLDSSYNEQFF
v_gene: TRBV11-3; len: 15; CDR3aa: CASSPTAAANYGYTF
v_gene: TRBV28; len: 13; CDR3aa: CASSFTDAYEQYF
v_gene: TRBV9; len: 16; CDR3aa: CASSVGFGANQETQYF
v_gene: TRBV19; len: 12; CDR3aa: CATKTGFTEAFF